Listed here are 2 T cell receptor beta chains from one sample, sequenced in a study of blood T cell repertoires in COVID-19. Assay used: immunoSEQ multiplex PCR; TCRdb lists only in-frame clones, some missing. The sample carries approximately 170,000 clones, 65% to 85% recorded once. The sample was PBMCs or T cells enriched from blood (not recorded which). These receptors originate from a man aged 35-49 years who had recovered from COVID-19.

The chain recombines TRBV18 with TRBJ2-3, with TRBD2 matching 13 bases. Germline trimming cut 3 bases from V and 2 bases from J; bases unmatched to any gene: 14. Germline lookup yields CDR1 KGHSH and CDR2 LQKENI. This CDR3 has 20 residues. CDR3 residues: CASSPFDSRLAGGFTDTQYF. CDR3 in DNA: TGTGCCAGCTCACCTTTCGACTCAAGACTAGCGGGGGGATTCACAGATACGCAGTATTTT.

This clone was seen only a few times. The J gene is TRBJ1-2, the V gene TRBV24-1, with unresolved D. Germline lookup yields CDR1 KGHDR and CDR2 SFDVKD. V was shortened by 6 bases and J by 8 bases, with 15 bases between the two germline ends. The CDR3 spans 13 residues. The CDR3 sequence: CATSMRVAGGYTF. DNA of the CDR3: TGTGCCACCAGTATGAGAGTGGCGGGGGGCTACACCTTC.